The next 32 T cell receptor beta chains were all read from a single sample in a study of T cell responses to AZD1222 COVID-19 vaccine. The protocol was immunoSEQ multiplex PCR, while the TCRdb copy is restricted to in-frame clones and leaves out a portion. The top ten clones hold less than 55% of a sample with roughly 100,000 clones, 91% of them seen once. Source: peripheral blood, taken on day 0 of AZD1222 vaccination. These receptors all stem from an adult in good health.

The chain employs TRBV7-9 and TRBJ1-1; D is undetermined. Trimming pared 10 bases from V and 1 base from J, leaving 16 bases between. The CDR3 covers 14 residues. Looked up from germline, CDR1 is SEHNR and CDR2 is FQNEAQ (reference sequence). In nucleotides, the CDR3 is TGTGCCACCCATTCCCGGCTTTCGAACACTGAAGCTTTCTTT. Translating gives CATHSRLSNTEAFF.

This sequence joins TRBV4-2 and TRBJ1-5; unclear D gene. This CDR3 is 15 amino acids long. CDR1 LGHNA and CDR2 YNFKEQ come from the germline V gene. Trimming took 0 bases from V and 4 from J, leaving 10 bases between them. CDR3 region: CASSQDKRQNQPQHF. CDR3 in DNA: TGTGCCAGCAGCCAAGATAAACGGCAAAATCAGCCCCAGCATTTT.

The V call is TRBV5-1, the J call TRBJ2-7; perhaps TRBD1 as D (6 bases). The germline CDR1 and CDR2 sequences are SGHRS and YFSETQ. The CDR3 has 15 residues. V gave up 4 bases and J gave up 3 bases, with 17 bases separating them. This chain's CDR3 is CASSAQGMRGYEQYF. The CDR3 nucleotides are TGCGCCAGCAGCGCTCAGGGGATGAGGGGCTACGAGCAGTACTTC.

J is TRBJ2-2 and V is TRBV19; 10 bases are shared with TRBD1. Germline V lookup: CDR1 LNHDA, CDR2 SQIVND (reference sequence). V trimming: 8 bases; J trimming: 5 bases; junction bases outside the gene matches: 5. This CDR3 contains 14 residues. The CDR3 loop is CASRQGARTGELFF. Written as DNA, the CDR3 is TGTGCCAGTCGACAGGGGGCGCGAACCGGGGAGCTGTTTTTT.

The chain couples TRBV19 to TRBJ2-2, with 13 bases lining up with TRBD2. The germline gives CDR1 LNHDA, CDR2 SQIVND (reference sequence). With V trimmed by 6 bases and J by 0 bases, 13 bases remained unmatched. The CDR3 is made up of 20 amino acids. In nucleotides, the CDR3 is TGTGCCAGTAGCAACCCACCGGGACTAGCGGGACCTGCGAACACCGGGGAGCTGTTTTTT. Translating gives CASSNPPGLAGPANTGELFF.

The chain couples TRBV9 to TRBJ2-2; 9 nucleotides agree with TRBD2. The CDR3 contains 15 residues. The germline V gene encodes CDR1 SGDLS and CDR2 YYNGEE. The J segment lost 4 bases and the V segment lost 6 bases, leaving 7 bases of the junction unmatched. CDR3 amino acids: CASTLAGAGTGELFF. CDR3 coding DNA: TGTGCCAGCACTTTAGCGGGAGCAGGCACCGGGGAGCTGTTTTTT.

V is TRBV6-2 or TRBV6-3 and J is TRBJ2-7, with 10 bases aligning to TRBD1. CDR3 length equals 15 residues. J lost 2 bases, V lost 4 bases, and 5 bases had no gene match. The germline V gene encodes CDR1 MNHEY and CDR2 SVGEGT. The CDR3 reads CASSSSGTGAYEQYF. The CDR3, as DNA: TGTGCCAGCAGTTCCTCCGGGACAGGGGCCTACGAGCAGTACTTC.

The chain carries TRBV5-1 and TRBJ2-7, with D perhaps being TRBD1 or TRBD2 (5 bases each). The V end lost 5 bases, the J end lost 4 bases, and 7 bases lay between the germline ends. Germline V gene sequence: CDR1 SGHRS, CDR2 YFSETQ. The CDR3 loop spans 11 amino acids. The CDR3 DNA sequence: TGCGCCAGCAGGAGGGGATACGAGCAGTACTTC. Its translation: CASRRGYEQYF.

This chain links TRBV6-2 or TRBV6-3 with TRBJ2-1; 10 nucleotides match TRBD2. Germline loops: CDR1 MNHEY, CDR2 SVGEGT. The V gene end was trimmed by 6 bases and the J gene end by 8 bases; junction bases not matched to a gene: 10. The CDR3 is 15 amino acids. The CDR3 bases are TGTGCCAGCAGCCCTAGAGGGAGCGGGAGGGATGAGCAGTTCTTC. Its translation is CASSPRGSGRDEQFF.

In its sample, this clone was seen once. Here the CDR3 DNA reads TGTGCCAGCAGCCCGTCGCGGACAAATGAAAAACTGTTTTTT. Protein: CASSPSRTNEKLFF. The V and J genes are TRBV7-8 and TRBJ1-4; perhaps TRBD1 as D (5 bases). V was trimmed by 5 bases and J by 5 bases, leaving 12 bases between them. The CDR3 contains 14 residues. CDR1 and CDR2 from the germline V gene are SGHVS and FQNEAQ.

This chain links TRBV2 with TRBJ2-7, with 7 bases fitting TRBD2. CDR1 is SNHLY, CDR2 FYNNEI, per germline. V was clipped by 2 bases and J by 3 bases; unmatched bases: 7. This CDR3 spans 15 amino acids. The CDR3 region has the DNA TGTGCCAGCAGTGAACTCGCGGGAGCGAACTACGAGCAGTACTTC. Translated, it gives CASSELAGANYEQYF. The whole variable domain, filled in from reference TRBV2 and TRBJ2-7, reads EPEVTQTPSHQVTQMGQEVILRCVPISNHLYFYWYRQILGQKVEFLVSFYNNEISEKSEIFDDQFSVERPDGSNFTLKIRSTKLEDSAMYFCASSELAGANYEQYFGPGTRLTVT.

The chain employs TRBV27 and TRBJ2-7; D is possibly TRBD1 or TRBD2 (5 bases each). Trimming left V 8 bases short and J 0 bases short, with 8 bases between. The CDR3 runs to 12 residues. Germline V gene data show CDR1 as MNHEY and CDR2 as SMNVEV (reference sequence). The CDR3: CASGGSSYEQYF. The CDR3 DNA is TGTGCCAGCGGGGGAAGCTCCTACGAGCAGTACTTC.

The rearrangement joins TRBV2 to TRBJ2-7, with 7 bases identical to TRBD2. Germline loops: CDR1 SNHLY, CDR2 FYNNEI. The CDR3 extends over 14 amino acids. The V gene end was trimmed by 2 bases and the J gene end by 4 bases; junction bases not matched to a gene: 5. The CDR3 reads CASSERLAVYEQYF. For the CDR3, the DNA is TGTGCCAGCAGTGAACGGCTAGCGGTATACGAGCAGTACTTC. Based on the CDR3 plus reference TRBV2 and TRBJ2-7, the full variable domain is EPEVTQTPSHQVTQMGQEVILRCVPISNHLYFYWYRQILGQKVEFLVSFYNNEISEKSEIFDDQFSVERPDGSNFTLKIRSTKLEDSAMYFCASSERLAVYEQYFGPGTRLTVT.

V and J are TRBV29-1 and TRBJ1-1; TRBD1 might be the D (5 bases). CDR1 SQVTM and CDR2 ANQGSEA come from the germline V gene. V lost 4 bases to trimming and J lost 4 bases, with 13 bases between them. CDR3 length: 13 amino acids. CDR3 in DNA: TGCAGCGTTGTTGCAGGCGGGGCCACTGAAGCTTTCTTT. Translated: CSVVAGGATEAFF.

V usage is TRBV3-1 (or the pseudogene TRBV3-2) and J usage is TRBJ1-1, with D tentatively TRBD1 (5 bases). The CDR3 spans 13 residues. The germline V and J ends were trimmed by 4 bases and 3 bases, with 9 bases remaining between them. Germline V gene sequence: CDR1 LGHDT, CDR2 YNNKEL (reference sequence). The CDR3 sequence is CASSLGVYTEAFF. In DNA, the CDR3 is TGTGCCAGCAGCCTGGGGGTATACACTGAAGCTTTCTTT.

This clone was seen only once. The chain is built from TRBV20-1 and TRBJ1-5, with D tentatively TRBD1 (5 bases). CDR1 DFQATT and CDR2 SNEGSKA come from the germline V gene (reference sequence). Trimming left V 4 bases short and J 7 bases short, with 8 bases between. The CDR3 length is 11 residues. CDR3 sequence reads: CSATGAQPQHF. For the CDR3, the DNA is TGCAGTGCTACCGGGGCACAGCCCCAGCATTTT.

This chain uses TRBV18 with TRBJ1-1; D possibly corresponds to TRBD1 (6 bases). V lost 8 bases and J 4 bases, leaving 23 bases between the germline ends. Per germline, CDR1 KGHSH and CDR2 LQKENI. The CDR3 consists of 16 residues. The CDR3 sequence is CASAPVGQGRFTEAFF. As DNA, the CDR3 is TGTGCCAGCGCCCCGGTAGGGCAGGGGCGCTTCACTGAAGCTTTCTTT.

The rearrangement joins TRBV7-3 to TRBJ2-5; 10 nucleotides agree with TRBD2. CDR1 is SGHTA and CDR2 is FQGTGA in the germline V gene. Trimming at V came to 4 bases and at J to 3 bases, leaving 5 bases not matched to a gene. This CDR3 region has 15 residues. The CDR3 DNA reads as TGTGCCAGCAGCTCGACGGGACTAGCGAAAGAGACCCAGTACTTC. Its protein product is CASSSTGLAKETQYF.

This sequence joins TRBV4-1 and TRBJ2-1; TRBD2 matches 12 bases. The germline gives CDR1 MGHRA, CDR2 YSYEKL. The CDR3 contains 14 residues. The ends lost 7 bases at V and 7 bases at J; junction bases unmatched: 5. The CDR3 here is CASNLAGGLNEQFF. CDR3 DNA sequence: TGCGCCAGCAACCTAGCGGGAGGGCTTAATGAGCAGTTCTTC.

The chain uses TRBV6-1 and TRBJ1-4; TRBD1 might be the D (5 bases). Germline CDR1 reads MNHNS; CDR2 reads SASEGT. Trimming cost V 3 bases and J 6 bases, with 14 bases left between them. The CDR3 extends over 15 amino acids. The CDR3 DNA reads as TGTGCCAGCAGTGAGGGGTGGGGGTTGGATGAAAAACTGTTTTTT. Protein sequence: CASSEGWGLDEKLFF.

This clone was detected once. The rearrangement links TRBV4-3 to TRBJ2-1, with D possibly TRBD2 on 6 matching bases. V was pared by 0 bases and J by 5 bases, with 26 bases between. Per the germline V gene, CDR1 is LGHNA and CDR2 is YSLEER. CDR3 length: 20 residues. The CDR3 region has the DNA TGCGCCAGCAGCCAAGAAGTGGGGGGAGCCAACCTTAGGCGGAACAATGAGCAGTTCTTC. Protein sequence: CASSQEVGGANLRRNNEQFF.

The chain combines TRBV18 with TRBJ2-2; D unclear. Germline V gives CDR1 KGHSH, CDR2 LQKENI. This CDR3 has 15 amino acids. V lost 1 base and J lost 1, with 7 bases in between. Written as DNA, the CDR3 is TGTGCCAGCTCACCACAGAATAAGAACACCGGGGAGCTGTTTTTT. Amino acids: CASSPQNKNTGELFF.

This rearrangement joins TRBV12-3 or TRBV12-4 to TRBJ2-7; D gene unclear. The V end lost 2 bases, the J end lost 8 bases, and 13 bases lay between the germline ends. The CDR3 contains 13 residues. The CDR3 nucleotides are TGTGCCAGCAGTTTAAGGGCCTCTTTTCAGCAGTACTTC. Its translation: CASSLRASFQQYF.

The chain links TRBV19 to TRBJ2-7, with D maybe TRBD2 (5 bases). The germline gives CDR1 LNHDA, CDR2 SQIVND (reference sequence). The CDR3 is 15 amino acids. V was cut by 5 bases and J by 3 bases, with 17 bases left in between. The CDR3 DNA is TGTGCCAGTAGTGCCTCGGACGGAGGCTACTACGAGCAGTACTTC. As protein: CASSASDGGYYEQYF.

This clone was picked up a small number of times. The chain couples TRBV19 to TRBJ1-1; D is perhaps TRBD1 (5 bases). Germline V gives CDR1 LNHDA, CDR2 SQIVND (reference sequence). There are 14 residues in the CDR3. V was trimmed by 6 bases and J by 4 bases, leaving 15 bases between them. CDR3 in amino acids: CASSANGASTEAFF. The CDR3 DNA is TGTGCCAGTAGCGCCAATGGGGCGAGCACTGAAGCTTTCTTT.

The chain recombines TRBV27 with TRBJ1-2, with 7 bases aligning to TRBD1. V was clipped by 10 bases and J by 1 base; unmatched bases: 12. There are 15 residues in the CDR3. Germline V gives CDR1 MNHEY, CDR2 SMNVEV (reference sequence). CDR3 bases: TGTGCCACTACACTGCGGACAGGTGTTAACTATGGCTACACCTTC. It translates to CATTLRTGVNYGYTF.

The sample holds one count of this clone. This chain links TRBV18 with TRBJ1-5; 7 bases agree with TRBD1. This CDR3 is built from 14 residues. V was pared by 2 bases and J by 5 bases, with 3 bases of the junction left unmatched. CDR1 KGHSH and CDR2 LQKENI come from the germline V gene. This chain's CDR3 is CASSPRQGDQPQHF. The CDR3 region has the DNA TGTGCCAGCTCACCAAGGCAGGGGGATCAGCCCCAGCATTTT.

Here the CDR3 reads CAISESSPGGQYF. In nucleotides, the CDR3 is TGTGCCATCAGTGAGTCCAGCCCCGGGGGCCAGTACTTC. The rearrangement joins TRBV10-3 to TRBJ2-5; weak D call: TRBD2 (6 bases). CDR1 is ENHRY, CDR2 SYGVKD, per germline. The CDR3 loop spans 13 amino acids. The V gene lost 0 bases and the J gene lost 10 bases, with 12 bases spanning the gap.

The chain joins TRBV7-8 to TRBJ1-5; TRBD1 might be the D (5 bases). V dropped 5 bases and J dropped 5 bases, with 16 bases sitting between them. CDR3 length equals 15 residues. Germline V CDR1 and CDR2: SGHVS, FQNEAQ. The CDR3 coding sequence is TGTGCCAGCAGCCCATTAGATGGAGGGGATCAGCCCCAGCATTTT. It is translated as CASSPLDGGDQPQHF.

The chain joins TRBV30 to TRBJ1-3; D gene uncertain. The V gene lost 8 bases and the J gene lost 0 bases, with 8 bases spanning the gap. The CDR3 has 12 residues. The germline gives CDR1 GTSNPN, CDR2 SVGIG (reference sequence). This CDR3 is CAQSVSGNTIYF. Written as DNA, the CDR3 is TGTGCCCAGTCCGTCTCTGGAAACACCATATATTTT.

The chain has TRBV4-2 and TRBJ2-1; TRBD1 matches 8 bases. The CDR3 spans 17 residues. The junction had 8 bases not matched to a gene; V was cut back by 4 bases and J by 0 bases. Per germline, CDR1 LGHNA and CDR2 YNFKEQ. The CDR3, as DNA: TGTGCCAGCAGCCGGTCTGGAGGACAGGGCTCCTACAATGAGCAGTTCTTC. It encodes CASSRSGGQGSYNEQFF.

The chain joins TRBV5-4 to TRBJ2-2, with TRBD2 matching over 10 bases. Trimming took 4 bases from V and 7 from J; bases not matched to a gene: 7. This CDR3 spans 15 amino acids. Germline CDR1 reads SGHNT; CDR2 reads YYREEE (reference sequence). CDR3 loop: CASSPIAGGGGELFF. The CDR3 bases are TGTGCCAGCAGCCCCATAGCGGGAGGAGGCGGGGAGCTGTTTTTT.